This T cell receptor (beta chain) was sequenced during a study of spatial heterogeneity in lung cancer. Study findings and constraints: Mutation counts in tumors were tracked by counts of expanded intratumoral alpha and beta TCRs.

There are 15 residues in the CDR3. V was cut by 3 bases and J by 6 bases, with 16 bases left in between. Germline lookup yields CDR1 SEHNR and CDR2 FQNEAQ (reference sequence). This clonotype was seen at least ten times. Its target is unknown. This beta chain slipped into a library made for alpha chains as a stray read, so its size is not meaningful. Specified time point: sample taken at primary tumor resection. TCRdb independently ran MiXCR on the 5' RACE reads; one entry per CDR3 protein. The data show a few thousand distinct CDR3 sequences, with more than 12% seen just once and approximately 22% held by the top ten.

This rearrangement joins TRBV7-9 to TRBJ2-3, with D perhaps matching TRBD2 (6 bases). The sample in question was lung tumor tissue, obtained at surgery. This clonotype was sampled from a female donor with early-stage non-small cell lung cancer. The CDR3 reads CASSFNGRGEDTQYF. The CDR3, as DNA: TGTGCCAGCAGCTTTAATGGGCGGGGTGAGGATACGCAGTATTTT.